The 20 T cell receptor beta chains reported below all come from one sample, sequenced in a study of T cells after yellow fever vaccination. TCRdb re-analysed the 5' RACE reads in MiXCR, keeping a single row per CDR3 protein. The data show roughly 350,000 distinct CDR3 sequences, approximately 4% seen once. The source was PBMCs, collected 5 days after the yellow fever booster vaccination. The receptor source for this set is a man in his late teens or twenties who received the YFV17D yellow fever vaccine.

This clonotype was counted between two and nine times. The chain is built from TRBV15 and TRBJ2-1; 11 bases align to TRBD2. V lost 2 bases, J lost 8 bases, and 11 bases stayed unmatched. The CDR3 covers 17 residues. Per the germline V gene, CDR1 is LNHNV and CDR2 is YYDKDF (reference sequence). CDR3 residues: CATSRSLTSGGVHEQFF. The DNA of the CDR3 is TGTGCCACCAGCAGATCGTTAACTAGCGGGGGTGTCCATGAGCAGTTCTTC. The whole variable domain, filled in from reference TRBV15 and TRBJ2-1, reads DAMVIQNPRYQVTQFGKPVTLSCSQTLNHNVMYWYQQKSSQAPKLLFHYYDKDFNNEADTPDNFQSRRPNTSFCFLDIRSPGLGDTAMYLCATSRSLTSGGVHEQFFGPGTRLTVL.

This sequence joins TRBV5-1 and TRBJ1-2, with D possibly being TRBD1 (5 bases). The CDR3 is made up of 13 amino acids. V lost 2 bases and J lost 13, with 18 bases in between. Germline V gene sequence: CDR1 SGHRS, CDR2 YFSETQ. CDR3 nucleotide sequence: TGCGCCAGCAGCTTTTACTCCGGGACGGGTATCACCTTC. Protein: CASSFYSGTGITF.

The rearrangement links TRBV5-6 to TRBJ1-1, with D possibly TRBD1 on 5 matching bases. Trimming took off 3 bases at V and 6 bases at J, with 12 bases between the two ends. Germline loops: CDR1 SGHDT, CDR2 YYEEEE. The CDR3 runs to 13 residues. Written as DNA, the CDR3 is TGTGCCAGCAGCTGGGACCGACTAGCTGAAGCTTTCTTT. Its translation: CASSWDRLAEAFF.

This rearrangement joins TRBV4-1 to TRBJ2-7; D perhaps matches TRBD1 (6 bases). The V end lost 2 bases, the J end lost 3 bases, and 14 bases lay between the germline ends. CDR3 length equals 15 residues. Germline V gene sequence: CDR1 MGHRA, CDR2 YSYEKL. Here the CDR3 reads CASSQFPEQGYEQYF. In DNA form, the CDR3 reads TGCGCCAGCAGCCAATTCCCCGAACAGGGCTACGAGCAGTACTTC.

This sequence joins TRBV7-8 and TRBJ1-4; TRBD1 matches at 9 bases. The CDR3 has 15 amino acids. Germline assignment: CDR1 SGHVS and CDR2 FQNEAQ. V dropped 6 bases and J dropped 3; count of bases not matched to a gene: 5. The CDR3 bases are TGTGCCAGCAGGTTACAGGGGGCATCTAATGAAAAACTGTTTTTT. Protein: CASRLQGASNEKLFF.

This chain joins TRBV4-1 and TRBJ2-1, with 7 bases identical to TRBD2. J was trimmed by 7 bases and V by 3 bases; bases with no gene match: 12. The CDR3 is 16 residues long. Germline lookup yields CDR1 MGHRA and CDR2 YSYEKL. The CDR3 region has the DNA TGCGCCAGCAGCCACTCCTCACGGGGGGATTGGAATGAGCAGTTCTTC. It is translated as CASSHSSRGDWNEQFF.

This clonotype came up a few times. The V and J genes are TRBV10-3 and TRBJ2-3; a possible D gene is TRBD2 (5 bases). This CDR3 spans 13 amino acids. Germline CDR1 reads ENHRY; CDR2 reads SYGVKD. Trimming removed 10 bases at V and 1 base at J, with 12 bases between. The CDR3 DNA is TGTGCCACTTGGTTCGGGGGCACAGATACGCAGTATTTT. Translating gives CATWFGGTDTQYF.

The V and J genes are TRBV12-3 or TRBV12-4 and TRBJ2-1; 9 nucleotides align to TRBD2. The CDR3 loop spans 16 amino acids. The J segment lost 14 bases and the V segment lost 4 bases, leaving 18 bases of the junction unmatched. DNA for the CDR3: TGTGCCAGCAGTTCCCAACCGGGACTAGCTGAGGTCTTTGAGTTCTTC. Translating gives CASSSQPGLAEVFEFF.

This clonotype was counted at least ten times. This chain uses TRBV7-2 with TRBJ1-4, with D unclear. V lost 0 bases, J lost 8 bases, and 7 bases lay in between. There are 13 residues in the CDR3. The V gene's germline CDR1 is SGHTA and CDR2 FQGNSA. The CDR3 DNA sequence: TGTGCCAGCAGCTTAGCGCGGCAAGAAAAACTGTTTTTT. Amino acid sequence: CASSLARQEKLFF.

The table lists this clonotype with many counts. The rearrangement links TRBV2 to TRBJ2-5; D perhaps matches TRBD2 (5 bases). Germline V gene data show CDR1 as SNHLY and CDR2 as FYNNEI. V was shortened by 11 bases and J by 5 bases, with 15 bases between the two germline ends. The CDR3 totals 12 residues. CDR3: CACVEGWETQYF. As DNA, the CDR3 is TGTGCCTGCGTTGAGGGTTGGGAGACCCAGTACTTC.

The V call is TRBV10-3, the J call TRBJ2-1; 16 bases agree with TRBD2. This CDR3 contains 16 residues. From germline, CDR1 is ENHRY and CDR2 SYGVKD. The J segment lost 6 bases and the V segment lost 6 bases, leaving 5 bases of the junction unmatched. CDR3 in amino acids: CAIRGTSGGAINEQFF. The CDR3 nucleotides are TGTGCCATCAGGGGGACTAGCGGGGGGGCAATCAATGAGCAGTTCTTC.

The J gene is TRBJ2-5, the V gene TRBV4-1, with D possibly being TRBD1 (6 bases). The CDR3 runs to 16 residues. Germline V CDR1 and CDR2: MGHRA, YSYEKL. V lost 1 base to trimming and J lost 2 bases, with 14 bases between them. DNA for the CDR3: TGCGCCAGCAGCCAAGGTCCGCAGGGGAGACAAGAGACCCAGTACTTC. It codes for CASSQGPQGRQETQYF.

V gene TRBV7-9 combines with J gene TRBJ2-7; possibly TRBD1 for D (5 bases). The CDR3 covers 15 residues. V lost 1 base to trimming and J lost 2 bases, with 12 bases between them. The germline V gene encodes CDR1 SEHNR and CDR2 FQNEAQ (reference sequence). In nucleotides, the CDR3 is TGTGCCAGCAGCTTAGGCGACAGTCTCGCCTACGAGCAGTACTTC. Its translation is CASSLGDSLAYEQYF. Using reference TRBV7-9 and TRBJ2-7 for the parts outside the CDR3, the full variable domain is DTGVSQNPRHKITKRGQNVTFRCDPISEHNRLYWYRQTLGQGPEFLTYFQNEAQLEKSRLLSDRFSAERPKGSFSTLEIQRTEQGDSAMYLCASSLGDSLAYEQYFGPGTRLTVT.

This clonotype has just a few counts. V and J are TRBV9 and TRBJ2-7; the D gene is possibly TRBD1 (5 bases). The CDR3 is 14 amino acids. Deletions cut 4 bases from V and 7 bases from J, with 18 bases between. Germline V gene sequence: CDR1 SGDLS, CDR2 YYNGEE. The CDR3 loop is CASSTGGLTREQYF. The CDR3 bases are TGTGCCAGCAGCACAGGCGGCCTAACTCGAGAGCAGTACTTC. The full variable domain, completed using reference TRBV9 and TRBJ2-7, is DSGVTQTPKHLITATGQRVTLRCSPRSGDLSVYWYQQSLDQGLQFLIQYYNGEERAKGNILERFSAQQFPDLHSELNLSSLELGDSALYFCASSTGGLTREQYFGPGTRLTVT.

This clonotype was counted only a few times. The chain carries TRBV4-1 and TRBJ2-4; 7 bases align to TRBD1. In germline, CDR1 is MGHRA, CDR2 YSYEKL. V gave up 2 bases and J gave up 0 bases; unmatched junction bases: 7. The CDR3 covers 17 residues. DNA for the CDR3: TGCGCCAGCAGCCAAACCCATCAGGGGGTAGCCAAAAACATTCAGTACTTC. Translated, it gives CASSQTHQGVAKNIQYF.

This clonotype showed up many times. This chain connects TRBV6-2 or TRBV6-3 to TRBJ2-5, with D unclear. The CDR3 length is 14 residues. The V gene's germline CDR1 is MNHEY and CDR2 SVGEGT. V lost 6 bases to trimming and J lost 0 bases, with 11 bases between them. CDR3 sequence (DNA): TGTGCCAGCAGAGGTATCCGGGACCAAGAGACCCAGTACTTC. Protein: CASRGIRDQETQYF.

The gene calls are TRBV5-4 and TRBJ2-2; D is unclear. The V gene lost 2 bases and the J gene lost 1 base, with 15 bases spanning the gap. The CDR3 spans 17 residues. CDR1 and CDR2 (germline): SGHNT, YYREEE (reference sequence). DNA of the CDR3: TGTGCCAGCAGCTTTCCGTCTGGGAAAGGGAACACCGGGGAGCTGTTTTTT. It encodes CASSFPSGKGNTGELFF.

V gene TRBV14 combines with J gene TRBJ2-1; 8 nucleotides agree with TRBD2. Germline CDR1 and CDR2: SGHDN and FVKESK. This CDR3 is 15 amino acids long. V was pared by 3 bases and J by 5 bases, with 6 bases of the junction left unmatched. The CDR3 region has the DNA TGTGCCAGCAGCCACGGGACTAGATCCAACAATGAGCAGTTCTTC. This gives the protein CASSHGTRSNNEQFF.

This clonotype was found a few times. The chain combines TRBV18 with TRBJ1-2; possibly TRBD1 for D (5 bases). The V end was cut by 4 bases, the J end by 0 bases, with 6 bases between. Germline assignment: CDR1 KGHSH and CDR2 LQKENI. The CDR3 length is 13 residues. DNA of the CDR3: TGTGCCAGCTCACGGACACCTAACTATGGCTACACCTTC. The encoded protein is CASSRTPNYGYTF.

The gene calls are TRBV6-2 or TRBV6-3 and TRBJ2-1; D may be TRBD2 (6 bases). V lost 2 bases, J lost 7 bases, and 12 bases lay in between. Per the germline V gene, CDR1 is MNHEY and CDR2 is SVGEGT. This CDR3 is built from 14 residues. The CDR3 coding sequence is TGTGCCAGCAGTTACGTAGCGGTCGAGAATGAGCAGTTCTTC. It is translated as CASSYVAVENEQFF.